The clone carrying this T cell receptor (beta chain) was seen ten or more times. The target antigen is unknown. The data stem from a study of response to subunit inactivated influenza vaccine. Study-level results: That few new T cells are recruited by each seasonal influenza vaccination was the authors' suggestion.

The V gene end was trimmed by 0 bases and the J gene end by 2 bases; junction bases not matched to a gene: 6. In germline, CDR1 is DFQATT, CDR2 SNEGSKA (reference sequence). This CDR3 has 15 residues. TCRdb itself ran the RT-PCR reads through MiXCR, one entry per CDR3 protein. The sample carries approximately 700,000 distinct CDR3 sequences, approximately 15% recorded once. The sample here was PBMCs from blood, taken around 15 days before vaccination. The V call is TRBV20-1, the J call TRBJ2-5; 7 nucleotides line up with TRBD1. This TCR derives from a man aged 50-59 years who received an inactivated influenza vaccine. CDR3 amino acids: CSARDQRTGQETQYF. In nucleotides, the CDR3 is TGCAGTGCTAGAGATCAGAGGACAGGACAAGAGACCCAGTACTTC.